Presented here are 6 T cell receptor beta chains from one specimen sequenced in a study of beta chain features in type 1 diabetes. Study-level results: Shorter TCRB CDR3s, moderately but significantly so, were found in Type 1 diabetes patients in all four CD4+ subsets.

TCRB transcripts that were expressed got sequenced, as all of the isolated RNA had been reverse transcribed. Generated by immunoSEQ multiplex PCR, the TCRdb table keeps only in-frame clones and is missing some. The sample consists of hundreds of thousands of clones, approximately 15% of them appearing once. Antigens for these TCRs are unknown. Sequencing input: naive CD4+ T cells from blood. These receptors originate from a man aged 18 to 29 with type 1 diabetes.

This clone was observed a few times. The rearrangement uses TRBV29-1 and TRBJ2-1; tentatively, D is TRBD2 (6 bases). CDR3 length: 13 amino acids. V dropped 5 bases and J dropped 4 bases, with 12 bases sitting between them. The germline V gene has CDR1 SQVTM and CDR2 ANQGSEA. CDR3 loop: CSVLPDYYNEQFF. The CDR3 bases are TGCAGCGTTCTACCGGACTATTACAATGAGCAGTTCTTC.

The rearrangement joins TRBV29-1 to TRBJ1-5; possibly TRBD1 for D (6 bases). The germline V and J ends were trimmed by 7 bases and 4 bases, with 11 bases remaining between them. CDR3 length equals 12 residues. Germline CDR1 is SQVTM and CDR2 is ANQGSEA. The CDR3 sequence is CSAGQLNQPQHF. The CDR3 region has the DNA TGCAGCGCCGGACAGCTTAATCAGCCCCAGCATTTT.

The V gene is TRBV4-3, the J gene TRBJ2-7, with a possible D match to TRBD1 (5 bases). Per germline, CDR1 LGHNA and CDR2 YSLEER. This CDR3 is 13 amino acids long. The V end was cut by 4 bases, the J end by 8 bases, with 15 bases between. This CDR3 reads CASSREDRAQQYF. Here the CDR3 DNA reads TGCGCCAGCAGCCGTGAAGACAGAGCCCAGCAGTACTTC.

Only a few counts were recorded for this clone. The V and J genes are TRBV28 and TRBJ2-1; 11 bases line up with TRBD2. V dropped 9 bases and J dropped 8; count of bases not matched to a gene: 6. The CDR3 contains 13 residues. The germline V gene has CDR1 MDHEN and CDR2 SYDVKM. The DNA for the CDR3 is TGTGCCAGTGGGACTAGCGGCACGCATGAGCAGTTCTTC. Translated, it gives CASGTSGTHEQFF.

There are a few counts of this clone. The chain uses TRBV5-1 and TRBJ1-2; tentatively, D is TRBD1 (5 bases). V lost 4 bases and J 0 bases, leaving 10 bases between the germline ends. CDR1 is SGHRS, CDR2 YFSETQ, per germline. This CDR3 region has 14 residues. The DNA for the CDR3 is TGCGCCAGCAGCGGGCAGGGAACTAACTATGGCTACACCTTC. Translating it yields CASSGQGTNYGYTF.

This clone has only a few counts. This sequence joins TRBV6-6 and TRBJ1-5; tentative D call: TRBD1 (5 bases). V lost 7 bases to trimming and J lost 4 bases, with 14 bases between them. CDR3 size: 14 residues. Looked up from germline, CDR1 is MNHNY and CDR2 is SVGAGI (reference sequence). The CDR3 is CASMAVTDNQPQHF. The CDR3 coding sequence is TGTGCCAGCATGGCTGTGACAGATAATCAGCCCCAGCATTTT.